This TCR beta chain was found in a study of preoperative IRX-2 immunotherapy in early breast cancer. TCRdb's copy holds only in-frame clones and misses some; the assay was immunoSEQ multiplex PCR. The table records roughly 25,000 clones, more than 65% of them present only once. Described treatment: preoperative locoregional IRX-2 cytokine immunotherapy. Preoperative locoregional IRX-2 cytokine immunotherapy was tested in the phase Ib source study. The CDR3 has 16 residues. Germline lookup yields CDR1 MGHRA and CDR2 YSYEKL. Trimming stripped 0 bases from V and 6 bases from J, with 17 bases between. The source material was lymph node tissue, sampled before IRX-2 immunotherapy. The V call is TRBV4-1, the J call TRBJ1-2, with D hard to call. This receptor was identified in a human donor with breast cancer. CDR3 region: CASSQDWTGNSNGYTF. CDR3 DNA: TGCGCCAGCAGCCAAGATTGGACCGGGAACTCAAATGGCTACACCTTC.